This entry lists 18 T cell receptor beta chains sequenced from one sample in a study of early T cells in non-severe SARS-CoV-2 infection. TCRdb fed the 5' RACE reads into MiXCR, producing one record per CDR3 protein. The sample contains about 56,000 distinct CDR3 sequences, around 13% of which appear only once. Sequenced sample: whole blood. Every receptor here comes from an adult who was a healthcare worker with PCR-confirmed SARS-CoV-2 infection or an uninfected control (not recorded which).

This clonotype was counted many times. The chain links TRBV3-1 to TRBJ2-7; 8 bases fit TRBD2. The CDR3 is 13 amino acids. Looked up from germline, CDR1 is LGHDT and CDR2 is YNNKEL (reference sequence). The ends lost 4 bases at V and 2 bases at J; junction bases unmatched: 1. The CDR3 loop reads CASSRGLAYEQYF. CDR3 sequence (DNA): TGTGCCAGCAGCCGGGGACTAGCCTACGAGCAGTACTTC.

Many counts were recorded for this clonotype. CDR3 region: CASSLTPGRTEAFF. The DNA of the CDR3 is TGTGCCAGCAGCTTGACCCCTGGTCGCACTGAAGCTTTCTTT. V is TRBV5-6 and J is TRBJ1-1; no reliable D call. V was cut by 1 base and J by 4 bases, with 11 bases left in between. The V gene's germline CDR1 is SGHDT and CDR2 YYEEEE. The CDR3 extends over 14 amino acids. Full variable domain (rest looked up from reference TRBV5-6 and TRBJ1-1): DAGVTQSPTHLIKTRGQQVTLRCSPKSGHDTVSWYQQALGQGPQFIFQYYEEEERQRGNFPDRFSGHQFPNYSSELNVNALLLGDSALYLCASSLTPGRTEAFFGQGTRLTVV.

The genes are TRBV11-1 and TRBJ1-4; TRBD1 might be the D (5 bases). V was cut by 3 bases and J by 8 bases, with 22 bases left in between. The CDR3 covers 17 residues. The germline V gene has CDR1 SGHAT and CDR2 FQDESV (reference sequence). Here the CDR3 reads CASSFVRGRGRNEKLFF. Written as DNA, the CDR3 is TGTGCCAGCAGCTTCGTTCGGGGCCGGGGTCGGAACGAAAAACTGTTTTTT.

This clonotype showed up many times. The CDR3 region is CASRTGSQETQYF. The CDR3 region has the DNA TGTGCCAGCAGGACAGGGTCCCAAGAGACCCAGTACTTC. This chain connects TRBV6-1 to TRBJ2-5, with 7 bases lining up with TRBD1. CDR3 length equals 13 residues. Trimming cost V 6 bases and J 1 base; bases outside gene matches: 2. Germline CDR1 reads MNHNS; CDR2 reads SASEGT.

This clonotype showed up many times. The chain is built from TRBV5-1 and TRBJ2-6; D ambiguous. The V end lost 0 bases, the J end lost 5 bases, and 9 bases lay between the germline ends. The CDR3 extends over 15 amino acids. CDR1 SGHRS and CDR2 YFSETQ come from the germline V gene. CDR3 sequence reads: CASSLAKGRANVLTF. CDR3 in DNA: TGCGCCAGCAGCTTGGCCAAAGGGAGGGCCAACGTCCTGACTTTC.

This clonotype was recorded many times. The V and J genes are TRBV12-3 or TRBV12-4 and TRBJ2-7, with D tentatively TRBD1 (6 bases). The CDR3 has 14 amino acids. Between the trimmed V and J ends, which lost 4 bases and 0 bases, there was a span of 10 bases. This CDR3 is CASSSQGFSYEQYF. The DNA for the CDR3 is TGTGCCAGCAGTTCACAGGGTTTCTCCTACGAGCAGTACTTC.

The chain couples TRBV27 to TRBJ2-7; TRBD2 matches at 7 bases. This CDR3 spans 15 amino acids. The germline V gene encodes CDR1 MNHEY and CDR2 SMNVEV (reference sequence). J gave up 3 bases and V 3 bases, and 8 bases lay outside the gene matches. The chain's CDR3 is CASSFLGAGDYEQYF. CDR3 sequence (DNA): TGTGCCAGCAGTTTCCTAGGGGCGGGAGACTACGAGCAGTACTTC.

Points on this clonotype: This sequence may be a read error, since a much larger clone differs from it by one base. As DNA, the CDR3 is TGTGCCAGCAGCGTTCTGGTGACACGAGGCACAGATACGCAGTATTTT. Residues: CASSVLVTRGTDTQYF. The chain combines TRBV14 with TRBJ2-3; no reliable D call. Between the trimmed V and J ends, which lost 5 bases and 1 base, there was a span of 16 bases. From germline, CDR1 is SGHDN and CDR2 FVKESK. The length of the CDR3 is 16 residues.

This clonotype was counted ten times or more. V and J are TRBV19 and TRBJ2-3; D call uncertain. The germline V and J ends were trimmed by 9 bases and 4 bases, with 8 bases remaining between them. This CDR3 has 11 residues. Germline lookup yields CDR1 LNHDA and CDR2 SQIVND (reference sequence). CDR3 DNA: TGTGCCAGCGAGGTCGCAGATACGCAGTATTTT. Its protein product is CASEVADTQYF.

The CDR3 DNA reads as TGTGCCAGCAGCCATGGGGGGACAGTGGGATTAATCTACGAGCAGTACTTC. Amino acids: CASSHGGTVGLIYEQYF. V gene TRBV11-3 combines with J gene TRBJ2-7; D perhaps matches TRBD1 (7 bases). Germline V gene sequence: CDR1 SGHNT, CDR2 YENEEA. The germline V and J ends were trimmed by 5 bases and 3 bases, with 23 bases remaining between them. CDR3 length: 17 amino acids.

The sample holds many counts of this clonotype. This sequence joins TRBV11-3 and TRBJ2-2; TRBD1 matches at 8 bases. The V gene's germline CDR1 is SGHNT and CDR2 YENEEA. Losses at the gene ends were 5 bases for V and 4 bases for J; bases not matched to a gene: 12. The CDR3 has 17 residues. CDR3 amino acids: CASSIGQGKDGTGELFF. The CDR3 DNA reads TGTGCCAGCAGCATCGGACAGGGAAAGGATGGCACCGGGGAGCTGTTTTTT.

In DNA, the CDR3 is TGCAGTGCTACGGACAGATCCTGGAGAAAACTGTTTTTT. Its translation: CSATDRSWRKLFF. The V and J genes are TRBV20-1 and TRBJ1-4, with D tentatively TRBD1 (6 bases). V was pared by 4 bases and J by 10 bases, with 16 bases between. The CDR3 extends over 13 amino acids. From germline, CDR1 is DFQATT and CDR2 SNEGSKA (reference sequence).

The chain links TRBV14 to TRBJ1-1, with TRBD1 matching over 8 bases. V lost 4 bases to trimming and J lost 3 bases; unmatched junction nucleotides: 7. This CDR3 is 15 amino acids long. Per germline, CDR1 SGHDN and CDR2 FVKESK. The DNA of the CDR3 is TGTGCCAGCAGCCTCGGCCCAGGGGGCTACACTGAAGCTTTCTTT. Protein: CASSLGPGGYTEAFF.

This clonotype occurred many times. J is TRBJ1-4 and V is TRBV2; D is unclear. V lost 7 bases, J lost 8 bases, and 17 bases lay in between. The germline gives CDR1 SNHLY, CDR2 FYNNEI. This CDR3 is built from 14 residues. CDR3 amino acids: CASTSGRMNEKLFF. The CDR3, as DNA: TGTGCCAGCACCTCTGGGAGGATGAACGAAAAACTGTTTTTT. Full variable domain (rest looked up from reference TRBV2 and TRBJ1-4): EPEVTQTPSHQVTQMGQEVILRCVPISNHLYFYWYRQILGQKVEFLVSFYNNEISEKSEIFDDQFSVERPDGSNFTLKIRSTKLEDSAMYFCASTSGRMNEKLFFGSGTQLSVL.

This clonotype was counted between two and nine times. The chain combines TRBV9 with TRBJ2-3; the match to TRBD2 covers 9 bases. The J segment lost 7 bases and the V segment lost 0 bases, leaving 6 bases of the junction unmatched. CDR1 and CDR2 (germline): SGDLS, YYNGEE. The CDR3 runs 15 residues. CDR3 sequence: CASSVVAGGGHTQYF. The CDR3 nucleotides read TGTGCCAGCAGCGTAGTCGCGGGAGGGGGGCATACGCAGTATTTT.

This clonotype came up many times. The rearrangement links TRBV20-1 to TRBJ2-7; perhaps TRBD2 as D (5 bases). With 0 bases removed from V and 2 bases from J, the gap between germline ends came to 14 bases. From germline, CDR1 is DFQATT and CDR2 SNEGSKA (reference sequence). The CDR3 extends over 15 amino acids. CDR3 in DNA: TGCAGTGCTAGAGATGGGCAGGCGGGCGCCTACGAGCAGTACTTC. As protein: CSARDGQAGAYEQYF.

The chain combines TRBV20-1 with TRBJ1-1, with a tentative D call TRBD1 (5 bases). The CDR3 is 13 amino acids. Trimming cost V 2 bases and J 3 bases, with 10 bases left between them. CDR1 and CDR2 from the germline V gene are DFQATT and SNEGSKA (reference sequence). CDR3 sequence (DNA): TGCAGTGCTAGACCCAGGGAATACACTGAAGCTTTCTTT. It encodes CSARPREYTEAFF.

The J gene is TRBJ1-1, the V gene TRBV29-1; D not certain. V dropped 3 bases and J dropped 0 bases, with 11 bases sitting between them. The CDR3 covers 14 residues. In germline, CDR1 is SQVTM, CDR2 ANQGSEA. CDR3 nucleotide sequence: TGCAGCGTTGAGGTTTCGTTCGTGAACACTGAAGCTTTCTTT. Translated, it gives CSVEVSFVNTEAFF. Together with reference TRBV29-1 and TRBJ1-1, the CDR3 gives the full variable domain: SAVISQKPSRDICQRGTSLTIQCQVDSQVTMMFWYRQQPGQSLTLIATANQGSEATYESGFVIDKFPISRPNLTFSTLTVSNMSPEDSSIYLCSVEVSFVNTEAFFGQGTRLTVV.